This T cell receptor beta chain was retrieved from a study of control samples from healthy donors and cancer patients. The assay was immunoSEQ multiplex PCR, and TCRdb's table has in-frame clones only and misses some. The sample shows about 410,000 clones, 90% of them seen only once. V was pared by 9 bases and J by 5 bases, with 25 bases between. From germline, CDR1 is MNHNY and CDR2 SVGAGI (reference sequence). The CDR3 loop spans 16 amino acids. The sequenced sample consisted of PBMCs. The V and J genes are TRBV6-6 and TRBJ2-5; D tentatively reads TRBD1 or TRBD2 (5 bases each). This TCR came from a man aged 35 to 55 with head and neck cancer. CDR3 sequence reads: CASLPGGGLPGETQYF. CDR3 DNA: TGTGCCAGTCTCCCCGGTGGGGGTCTCCCTGGGGAGACCCAGTACTTC.